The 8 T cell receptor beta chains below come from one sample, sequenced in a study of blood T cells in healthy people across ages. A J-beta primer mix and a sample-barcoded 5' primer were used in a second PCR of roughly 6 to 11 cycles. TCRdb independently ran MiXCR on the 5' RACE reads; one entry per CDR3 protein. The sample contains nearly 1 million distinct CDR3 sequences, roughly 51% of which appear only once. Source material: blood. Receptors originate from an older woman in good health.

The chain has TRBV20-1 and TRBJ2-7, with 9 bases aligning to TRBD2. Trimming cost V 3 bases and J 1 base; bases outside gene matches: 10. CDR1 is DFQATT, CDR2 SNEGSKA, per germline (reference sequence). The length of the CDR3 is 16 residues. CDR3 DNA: TGCAGTGCTAGTCGGGCTAGCGGGATTGGTTCCTACGAGCAGTACTTC. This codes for CSASRASGIGSYEQYF.

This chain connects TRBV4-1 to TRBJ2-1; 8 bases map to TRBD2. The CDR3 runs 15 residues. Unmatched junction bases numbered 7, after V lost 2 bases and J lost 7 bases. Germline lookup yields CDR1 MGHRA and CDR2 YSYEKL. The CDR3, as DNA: TGCGCCAGCAGCCAATTAGCGGGGCTATTTAATGAGCAGTTCTTC. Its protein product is CASSQLAGLFNEQFF.

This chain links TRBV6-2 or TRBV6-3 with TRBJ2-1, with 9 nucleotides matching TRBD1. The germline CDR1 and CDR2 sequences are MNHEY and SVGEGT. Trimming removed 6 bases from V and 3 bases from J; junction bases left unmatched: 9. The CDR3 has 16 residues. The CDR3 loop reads CASRRTGTGLYNEQFF. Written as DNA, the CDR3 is TGTGCCAGCAGGCGGACCGGGACAGGGCTCTACAATGAGCAGTTCTTC.

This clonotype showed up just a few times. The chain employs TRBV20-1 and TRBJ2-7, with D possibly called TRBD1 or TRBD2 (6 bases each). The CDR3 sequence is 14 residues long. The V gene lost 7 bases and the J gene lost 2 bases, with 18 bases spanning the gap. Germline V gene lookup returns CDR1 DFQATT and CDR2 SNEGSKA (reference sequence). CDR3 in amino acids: CSVPQGGTTYEQYF. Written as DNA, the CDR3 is TGCAGTGTCCCCCAAGGGGGGACGACCTACGAGCAGTACTTC.

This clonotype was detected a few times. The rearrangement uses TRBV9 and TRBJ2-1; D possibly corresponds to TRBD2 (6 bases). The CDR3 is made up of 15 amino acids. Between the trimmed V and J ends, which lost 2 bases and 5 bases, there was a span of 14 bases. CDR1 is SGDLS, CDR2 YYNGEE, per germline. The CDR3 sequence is CASSVSLANNNEQFF. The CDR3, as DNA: TGTGCCAGCAGCGTGAGCCTAGCGAATAACAATGAGCAGTTCTTC.

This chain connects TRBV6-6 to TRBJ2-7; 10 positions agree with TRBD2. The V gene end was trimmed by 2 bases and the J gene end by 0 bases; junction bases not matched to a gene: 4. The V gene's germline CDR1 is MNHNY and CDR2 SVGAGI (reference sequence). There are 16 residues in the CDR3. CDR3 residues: CASSYGLAGASYEQYF. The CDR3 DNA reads TGTGCCAGCAGTTACGGGCTAGCGGGAGCCTCCTACGAGCAGTACTTC.

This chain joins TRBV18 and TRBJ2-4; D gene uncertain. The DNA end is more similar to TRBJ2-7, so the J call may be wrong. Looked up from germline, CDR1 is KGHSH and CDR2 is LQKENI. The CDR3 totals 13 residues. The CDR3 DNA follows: TGTGCCAGCTCACCTGGTCCGAGTCGCGAGCAGTACTTC. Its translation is CASSPGPSREQYF.

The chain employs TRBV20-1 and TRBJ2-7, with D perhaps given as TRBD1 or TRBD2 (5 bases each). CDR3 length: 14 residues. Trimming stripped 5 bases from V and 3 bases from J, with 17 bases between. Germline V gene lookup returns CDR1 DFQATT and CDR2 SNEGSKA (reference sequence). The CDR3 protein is CSAWRGTDNYEQYF. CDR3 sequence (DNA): TGCAGTGCTTGGCGTGGGACCGATAACTACGAGCAGTACTTC.